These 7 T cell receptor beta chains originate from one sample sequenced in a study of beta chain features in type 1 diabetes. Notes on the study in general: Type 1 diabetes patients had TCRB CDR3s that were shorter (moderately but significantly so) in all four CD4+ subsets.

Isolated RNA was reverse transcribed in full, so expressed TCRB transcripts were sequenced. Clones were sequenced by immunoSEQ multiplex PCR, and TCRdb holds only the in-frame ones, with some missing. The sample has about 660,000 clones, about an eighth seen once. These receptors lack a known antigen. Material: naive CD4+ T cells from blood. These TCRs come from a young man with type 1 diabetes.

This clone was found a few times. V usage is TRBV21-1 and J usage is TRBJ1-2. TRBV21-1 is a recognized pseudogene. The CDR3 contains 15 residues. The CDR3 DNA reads TGTGCCAGCAGCACTGCATGTGGGAGGGCTAATGGCTACACCTTC. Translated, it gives CASSTACGRANGYTF.

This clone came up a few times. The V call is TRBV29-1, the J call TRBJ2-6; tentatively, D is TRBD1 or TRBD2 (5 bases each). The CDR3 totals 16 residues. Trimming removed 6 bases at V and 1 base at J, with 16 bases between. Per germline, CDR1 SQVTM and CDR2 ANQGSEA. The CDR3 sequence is CSVGDRLGSGANVLTF. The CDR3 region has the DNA TGCAGCGTCGGGGACCGCCTGGGGTCTGGGGCCAACGTCCTGACTTTC.

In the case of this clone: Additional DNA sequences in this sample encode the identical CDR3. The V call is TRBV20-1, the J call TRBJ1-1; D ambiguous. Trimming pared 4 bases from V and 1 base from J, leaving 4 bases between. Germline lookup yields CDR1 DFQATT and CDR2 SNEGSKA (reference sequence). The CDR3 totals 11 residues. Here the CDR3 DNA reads TGCAGTGCTAAAAAGAACACTGAAGCTTTCTTT. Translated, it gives CSAKKNTEAFF.

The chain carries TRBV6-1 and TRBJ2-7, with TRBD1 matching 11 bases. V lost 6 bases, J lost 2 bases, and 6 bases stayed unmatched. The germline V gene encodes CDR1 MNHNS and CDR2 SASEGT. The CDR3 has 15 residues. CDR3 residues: CASRETGQGAYEQYF. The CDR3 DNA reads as TGTGCCAGCAGGGAAACGGGACAGGGGGCCTACGAGCAGTACTTC.

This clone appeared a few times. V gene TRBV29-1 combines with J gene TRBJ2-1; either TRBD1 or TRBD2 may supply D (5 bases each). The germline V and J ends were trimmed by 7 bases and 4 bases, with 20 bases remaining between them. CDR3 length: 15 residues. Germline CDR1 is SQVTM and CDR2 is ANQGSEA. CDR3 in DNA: TGCAGCGGAGGGCGTGGTGACAGCCAATACAATGAGCAGTTCTTC. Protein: CSGGRGDSQYNEQFF.

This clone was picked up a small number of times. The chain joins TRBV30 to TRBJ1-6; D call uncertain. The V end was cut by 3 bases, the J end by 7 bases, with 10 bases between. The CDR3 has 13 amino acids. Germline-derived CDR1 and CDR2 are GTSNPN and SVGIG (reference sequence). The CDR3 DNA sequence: TGTGCCTGGAGGTCTCTGGGAAATTCACCCCTCCACTTT. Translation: CAWRSLGNSPLHF.

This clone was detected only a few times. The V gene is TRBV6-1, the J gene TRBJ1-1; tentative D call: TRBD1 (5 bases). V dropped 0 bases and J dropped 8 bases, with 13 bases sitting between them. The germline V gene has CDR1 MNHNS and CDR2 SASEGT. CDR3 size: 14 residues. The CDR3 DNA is TGTGCCAGCAGTGAAGCGTATTGGAGGGGAGAAGCTTTCTTT. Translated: CASSEAYWRGEAFF.